This TCR beta chain derives from a study of blood T cell repertoires in COVID-19. Study as a whole: There were acute and convalescent COVID-19 samples, and they came from the United States, Italy and Spain.

As originally analysed: Estimated nucleated cell counts came from reference gene primer amplification. Repertoires were generated with immunoSEQ multiplex PCR, while TCRdb's copy carries only in-frame clones and drops some. V and J calls and clone size are copied from that table; D and trimming were computed from the DNA. The data contain 120,000 to 150,000 clones, 80% to 90% of them singletons. V lost 5 bases and J lost 7; bases outside the gene matches: 8. Germline V CDR1 and CDR2: LNHDA, SQIVND (reference sequence). This CDR3 has 14 residues. J is TRBJ1-2 and V is TRBV19, with 9 nucleotides matching TRBD1. Sequenced material: peripheral blood. This receptor was taken from a woman aged 50 to 60 in a cohort sampled during active or convalescent COVID-19. The CDR3: CASSPPTGGSGYTF. The CDR3 region has the DNA TGTGCCAGTAGTCCGCCAACAGGGGGCTCTGGCTACACCTTC. Full variable domain (remainder filled in from reference TRBV19 and TRBJ1-2): DGGITQSPKYLFRKEGQNVTLSCEQNLNHDAMYWYRQDPGQGLRLIYYSQIVNDFQKGDIAEGYSVSREKKESFPLTVTSAQKNPTAFYLCASSPPTGGSGYTFGSGTRLTVV.